This T cell receptor (beta chain) comes out of a study of blood T cell repertoires in COVID-19. Study summary: T cells, B-cell-depleted T cells, or PBMCs provided the cDNA or gDNA that served as material.

Assay: immunoSEQ multiplex PCR; the TCRdb copy retains only in-frame clones and omits some. This sample yields around 250,000 clones, of which 85% to 90% are seen a single time; about 16% belongs to the top ten. Cohorts were based on clinical histories the participants reported. Cohort 3 donors counted as recovered after two negative PCRs, clearance, or resolved symptoms. The germline V gene encodes CDR1 LNHDA and CDR2 SQIVND (reference sequence). The V end lost 0 bases, the J end lost 7 bases, and 12 bases lay between the germline ends. The CDR3 consists of 15 residues. V and J are TRBV19 and TRBJ1-4; D ambiguous. The sequenced sample was PBMCs or T cells enriched from blood (not recorded which). The clonotype was recovered from a man younger than 30 who had recovered from COVID-19. The CDR3 sequence: CASSIDRRRAEKLFF. CDR3 bases: TGTGCCAGTAGTATAGATCGTAGGAGGGCTGAAAAACTGTTTTTT.